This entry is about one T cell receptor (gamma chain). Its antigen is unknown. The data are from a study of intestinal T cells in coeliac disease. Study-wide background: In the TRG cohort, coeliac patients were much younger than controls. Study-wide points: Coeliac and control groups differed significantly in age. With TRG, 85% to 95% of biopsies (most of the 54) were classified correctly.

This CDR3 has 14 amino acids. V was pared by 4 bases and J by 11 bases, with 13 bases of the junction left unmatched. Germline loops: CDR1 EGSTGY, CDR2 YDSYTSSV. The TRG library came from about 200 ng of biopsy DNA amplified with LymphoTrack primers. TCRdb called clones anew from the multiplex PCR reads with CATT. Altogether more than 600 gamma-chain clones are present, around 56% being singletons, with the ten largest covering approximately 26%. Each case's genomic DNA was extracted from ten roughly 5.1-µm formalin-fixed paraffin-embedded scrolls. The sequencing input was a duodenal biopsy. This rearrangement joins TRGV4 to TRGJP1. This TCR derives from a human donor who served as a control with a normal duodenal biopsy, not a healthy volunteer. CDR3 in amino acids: CATWDVVLVWFKIF. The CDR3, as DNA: TGTGCCACCTGGGACGTGGTCTTAGTGTGGTTCAAGATATTT.